This entry describes one T cell receptor (beta chain). Its specificity is not known. Libraries were prepared by immunoSEQ multiplex PCR; TCRdb keeps only in-frame clonotypes and omits some of them. The table includes more than 65,000 clones, over 65% detected once. The sample comes from a study of OX40 agonist ivuxolimab in advanced cancers. Whole-study findings and limits: Doses of 0.1 to 3.0 mg/kg were accompanied by clonal expansion of CD4+ and CD8+ blood T cells by week 6.

Germline lookup yields CDR1 LNHDA and CDR2 SQIVND (reference sequence). The CDR3 has 15 amino acids. Trimming removed 7 bases from V and 2 bases from J, with 15 bases in between. V and J are TRBV19 and TRBJ1-5, with D possibly matching TRBD1 (6 bases). The TCR sequence derives from an adult with an advanced solid tumor such as melanoma, head and neck, liver or kidney cancer. The sequenced sample was CD4+ or CD8+ T cells sorted from blood, obtained in a trial of the OX40 agonist ivuxolimab. The CDR3: CASNRGRSGNQPQHF. The CDR3 coding sequence is TGTGCCAGTAACCGGGGGCGGTCGGGCAATCAGCCCCAGCATTTT.